This entry lists 26 T cell receptor beta chains sequenced from one sample in a study of human CD8 memory T cell subsets. UMI-labeled 5' RACE was the method by which TCR beta libraries were made. TCRdb re-called the 5' RACE reads; every CDR3 protein appears as one record, without DNA. Here the sample table reports about 11,000 distinct CDR3 sequences. The specimen sequenced was CD8+ T cells from PBMCs. The receptor source for this set is a human donor in good health.

The gene calls are TRBV27 and TRBJ2-1; the D call of TRBD1 rests on TCRdb alone, since no DNA is present to check it. CDR3 length: 19 amino acids. Germline V gene data show CDR1 as MNHEY and CDR2 as SMNVEV (reference sequence). The CDR3 loop reads CASSRAPGQGFLGVDEQFF.

This clonotype is classed as medium-sized by frequency. The V gene is TRBV13, the J gene TRBJ1-2; TCRdb selects TRBD1, and the lack of DNA leaves this call unchecked. Germline V gives CDR1 PRHDT, CDR2 FYEKMQ (reference sequence). The CDR3 length is 12 residues. The CDR3 loop is CASSLHREGYTF.

This clonotype shows up as medium-sized by frequency. V and J are TRBV20-1 and TRBJ2-7. This CDR3 is built from 11 residues. The germline V gene has CDR1 DFQATT and CDR2 SNEGSKA (reference sequence). CDR3 amino acids: CSARDSGNQYF.

V and J are TRBV5-1 and TRBJ2-7; the D gene TCRdb calls, TRBD1, cannot be checked with no DNA. CDR3 length: 13 amino acids. Germline V CDR1 and CDR2: SGHRS, YFSETQ. CDR3 in amino acids: CASSWTGGSEQYF. Based on the CDR3 plus reference TRBV5-1 and TRBJ2-7, the full variable domain is KAGVTQTPRYLIKTRGQQVTLSCSPISGHRSVSWYQQTPGQGLQFLFEYFSETQRNKGNFPGRFSGRQFSNSRSEMNVSTLELGDSALYLCASSWTGGSEQYFGPGTRLTVT.

This chain uses TRBV28 with TRBJ2-7; without DNA, the TCRdb call of TRBD1 cannot be checked. CDR3 length: 15 residues. The V gene's germline CDR1 is MDHEN and CDR2 SYDVKM. The CDR3 sequence: CASSFRERGFDEQYF. Variable domain in full (rest from reference TRBV28 and TRBJ2-7): DVKVTQSSRYLVKRTGEKVFLECVQDMDHENMFWYRQDPGLGLRLIYFSYDVKMKEKGDIPEGYSVSREKKERFSLILESASTNQTSMYLCASSFRERGFDEQYFGPGTRLTVT.

The CDR3 sequence: CAWSVLGGEAFF. The genes are TRBV30 and TRBJ1-1; there is no DNA to check the TCRdb D call of TRBD1. CDR1 and CDR2 (germline): GTSNPN, SVGIG (reference sequence). This CDR3 region has 12 residues.

Measured by frequency, this clonotype is medium-sized. The rearrangement links TRBV2 to TRBJ2-1; with no DNA, the TCRdb D assignment of TRBD2 cannot be verified. This CDR3 has 14 amino acids. The V gene's germline CDR1 is SNHLY and CDR2 FYNNEI. CDR3 loop: CASSEGLTSDEQFF. The entire variable domain, with the rest obtained from reference TRBV2 and TRBJ2-1, is as follows: EPEVTQTPSHQVTQMGQEVILRCVPISNHLYFYWYRQILGQKVEFLVSFYNNEISEKSEIFDDQFSVERPDGSNFTLKIRSTKLEDSAMYFCASSEGLTSDEQFFGPGTRLTVL.

The chain has TRBV28 and TRBJ2-3; absent DNA, TCRdb's TRBD2 call cannot be checked. This CDR3 spans 16 amino acids. Germline values: CDR1 MDHEN, CDR2 SYDVKM. This CDR3 reads CASSPGLAGGTDTQYF.

The chain has TRBV20-1 and TRBJ2-3. Germline V gene sequence: CDR1 DFQATT, CDR2 SNEGSKA (reference sequence). CDR3 length equals 13 residues. The CDR3 loop is CSARDHNTDTQYF.

V gene TRBV7-8 combines with J gene TRBJ1-4; the TCRdb D gene call, TRBD1, has no DNA to confirm it. The CDR3 loop spans 17 amino acids. Germline V CDR1 and CDR2: SGHVS, FQNEAQ. The chain's CDR3 is CASSLVATGANNEKLFF.

The rearrangement links TRBV28 to TRBJ1-6. Germline V lookup: CDR1 MDHEN, CDR2 SYDVKM. CDR3 length equals 14 residues. CDR3: CASSRTVYNSPLHF.

V gene TRBV10-3 combines with J gene TRBJ2-7. Germline values: CDR1 ENHRY, CDR2 SYGVKD. The CDR3 sequence is 12 residues long. The CDR3 loop is CAISEGAYEQYF.

This chain joins TRBV6-5 and TRBJ1-2; TCRdb proposes TRBD1, but this gene call is untestable without DNA. Germline values: CDR1 MNHEY, CDR2 SVGAGI. This CDR3 comprises 13 residues. The CDR3 loop reads CASSPGTVSGYTF.

The chain has TRBV19 and TRBJ2-1; TCRdb proposes TRBD2, but this gene call is untestable without DNA. The germline V gene encodes CDR1 LNHDA and CDR2 SQIVND (reference sequence). There are 15 residues in the CDR3. CDR3 sequence reads: CASSIDAGGYDEQFF.

V usage is TRBV4-3 and J usage is TRBJ2-3. The CDR3 has 14 amino acids. The germline gives CDR1 LGHNA, CDR2 YSLEER. CDR3 protein: CASSQALAADTQYF.

The rearrangement uses TRBV6-6 and TRBJ2-5; with no DNA, the TCRdb D assignment of TRBD1 cannot be verified. There are 16 residues in the CDR3. From germline, CDR1 is MNHNY and CDR2 SVGAGI (reference sequence). The chain's CDR3 is CASSYPRQGARETQYF.

Judged by frequency, this clonotype is medium-sized. The chain uses TRBV9 and TRBJ2-1; the D gene TCRdb calls, TRBD2, cannot be checked with no DNA. The germline V gene has CDR1 SGDLS and CDR2 YYNGEE. This CDR3 spans 14 amino acids. This chain's CDR3 is CASSGTSGYNEQFF.

The V and J genes are TRBV2 and TRBJ2-7; TCRdb outputs TRBD1, but without DNA this stays unchecked. The CDR3 has 14 residues. Germline CDR1 reads SNHLY; CDR2 reads FYNNEI. This chain's CDR3 is CASSPNTGSHEQYF.

The chain couples TRBV28 to TRBJ2-7; TCRdb proposes TRBD2, but this gene call is untestable without DNA. The CDR3 is made up of 14 amino acids. Germline-derived CDR1 and CDR2 are MDHEN and SYDVKM. CDR3 loop: CASSPVRDPPGQYF.

The chain links TRBV24-1 to TRBJ2-5; with no DNA, the TCRdb D assignment of TRBD1 cannot be verified. Germline CDR1 KGHDR, CDR2 SFDVKD. CDR3 length equals 13 residues. The CDR3 sequence is CATSDAGTETQYF.

This chain connects TRBV5-6 to TRBJ2-1. This CDR3 is 12 amino acids long. The V gene's germline CDR1 is SGHDT and CDR2 YYEEEE. CDR3 in amino acids: CASSGPRNEQFF.

The chain recombines TRBV7-9 with TRBJ1-2; TCRdb calls TRBD1, which cannot be checked without DNA. The CDR3 is made up of 15 amino acids. The germline V gene encodes CDR1 SEHNR and CDR2 FQNEAQ (reference sequence). CDR3 residues: CASSFWDRGQYGYTF.

The J gene is TRBJ2-1, the V gene TRBV4-1; TCRdb designates TRBD2, a call that cannot be tested without DNA. CDR3 length equals 18 residues. Germline assignment: CDR1 MGHRA and CDR2 YSYEKL. The CDR3 sequence: CASSQDPDLGLGGNEQFF.

This sequence joins TRBV20-1 and TRBJ2-1; TCRdb selects TRBD1, and the lack of DNA leaves this call unchecked. Germline values: CDR1 DFQATT, CDR2 SNEGSKA (reference sequence). The CDR3 spans 17 residues. The CDR3 loop reads CSSRPGAGGYSYNEQFF.

The chain recombines TRBV20-1 with TRBJ1-1. CDR3 length: 13 residues. Per the germline V gene, CDR1 is DFQATT and CDR2 is SNEGSKA (reference sequence). CDR3 in amino acids: CSARSVVNTEAFF.

J is TRBJ2-7 and V is TRBV4-3; no DNA is available, so the TRBD2 call from TCRdb remains unchecked. Germline CDR1 LGHNA, CDR2 YSLEER. This CDR3 has 14 residues. This chain's CDR3 is CASSQDWGGYEQYF.